Following are 32 T cell receptor beta chains from one sample sequenced in a study of naive and memory T cell subsets. A UMI-containing oligonucleotide was joined by 3' ligation to the TCR cDNA template. Ligated cDNA underwent four rounds of PCR with nested alpha and beta constant region primers and SP2. TCRdb reprocessed the 5' RACE reads via MiXCR and lists one record per CDR3 protein. The table shows about 59,000 distinct CDR3 sequences, with approximately 8.5% occurring only once. Receptors originate from a female donor in good health.

This clonotype has a handful of counts. One end of the junction varies from germline; a read error may be responsible. The genes are TRBV10-3 and TRBJ2-7, with D possibly matching TRBD2 (6 bases). Germline V gives CDR1 ENHRY, CDR2 SYGVKD. The CDR3 is 16 residues long. CDR3 nucleotide sequence: TGTGCCATCAGTCCCCACGGAGGGAGGCGCTCCCACGAGCAGTACTTC. It yields the protein CAISPHGGRRSHEQYF.

The rearrangement uses TRBV29-1 and TRBJ1-1; D perhaps matches TRBD1 (5 bases). Trimming shortened V by 7 bases and J by 2 bases, and 11 bases separated the two germline ends. The CDR3 spans 12 residues. Germline-derived CDR1 and CDR2 are SQVTM and ANQGSEA. CDR3 DNA sequence: TGCAGCGGCTGGACATCCAACACTGAAGCTTTCTTT. As protein: CSGWTSNTEAFF.

This clonotype was recorded many times. The J gene is TRBJ2-2, the V gene TRBV2; D perhaps matches TRBD2 (5 bases). Germline assignment: CDR1 SNHLY and CDR2 FYNNEI. V dropped 2 bases and J dropped 4 bases, with 11 bases sitting between them. The CDR3 covers 15 residues. The CDR3, as DNA: TGTGCCAGCAGTGAATGGCGGGCAGTCACCGGGGAGCTGTTTTTT. This encodes CASSEWRAVTGELFF.

The rearrangement links TRBV28 to TRBJ1-2, with TRBD1 as a possible D gene (6 bases). V was clipped by 6 bases and J by 4 bases, with 18 bases between them. Germline V gene lookup returns CDR1 MDHEN and CDR2 SYDVKM. The CDR3 runs 15 residues. The CDR3 loop reads CASRTSLQGIYGYTF. The CDR3, as DNA: TGTGCCAGCAGAACTTCACTACAGGGTATCTATGGCTACACCTTC.

At least ten counts were recorded for this clonotype. This chain links TRBV12-3 or TRBV12-4 with TRBJ1-1, with TRBD1 identical over 7 bases. With V trimmed by 6 bases and J by 1 base, 2 bases remained unmatched. This CDR3 contains 13 residues. The DNA for the CDR3 is TGTGCCAGCAGCCGGGACAGGAACACTGAAGCTTTCTTT. Protein sequence: CASSRDRNTEAFF.

Comment on this clonotype: A much larger clone lies a single base off, so this may be a read error. V and J are TRBV2 and TRBJ2-7; D call uncertain. Germline loops: CDR1 SNHLY, CDR2 FYNNEI. CDR3 length equals 10 residues. The CDR3 region has the DNA TGTGCCAGCAGTTCCTACAAGCAGTACTTC. It translates to CASSSYKQYF.

This clonotype was counted between two and nine times. The chain has TRBV14 and TRBJ2-7, with D perhaps TRBD1 (6 bases). The CDR3 loop spans 17 amino acids. Trimming left V 1 base short and J 2 bases short, with 18 bases between. Germline CDR1 is SGHDN and CDR2 is FVKESK. In nucleotides, the CDR3 is TGTGCCAGCAGCCAAGCTTACCAGGGGCTTTCGACCTACGAGCAGTACTTC. This gives the protein CASSQAYQGLSTYEQYF.

This clonotype was seen just once. The rearrangement uses TRBV29-1 and TRBJ2-2; D is tentatively TRBD1 or TRBD2 (5 bases each). V lost 3 bases and J lost 0, with 8 bases in between. The CDR3 is 14 residues long. CDR1 and CDR2 (germline): SQVTM, ANQGSEA. The CDR3 DNA reads TGCAGCGTTGACGGGGCGGCGAACACCGGGGAGCTGTTTTTT. It encodes CSVDGAANTGELFF.

This clonotype was counted a few times. The CDR3: CASSLWGLSGNTIYF. DNA of the CDR3: TGTGCCAGCAGCTTGTGGGGCCTCTCTGGAAACACCATATATTTT. V gene TRBV5-6 combines with J gene TRBJ1-3, with D possibly being TRBD1 (5 bases). Trimming removed 1 base from V and 0 bases from J, with 8 bases in between. CDR1 is SGHDT, CDR2 YYEEEE, per germline. This CDR3 has 15 residues.

The sample holds a few counts of this clonotype. The chain combines TRBV20-1 with TRBJ2-5; 10 bases are shared with TRBD2. V trimming: 5 bases; J trimming: 5 bases; junction bases outside the gene matches: 20. CDR3 size: 18 residues. Germline lookup yields CDR1 DFQATT and CDR2 SNEGSKA (reference sequence). The chain's CDR3 is CSARRRGASGRRKETQYF. As DNA, the CDR3 is TGCAGTGCTCGCCGCCGGGGGGCTAGCGGGAGAAGGAAGGAGACCCAGTACTTC.

This clonotype was counted many times. In DNA form, the CDR3 reads TGCAGCGTTGGAGTCAGGGGAGAAAAACTGTTTTTT. Translating gives CSVGVRGEKLFF. The V call is TRBV29-1, the J call TRBJ1-4; TRBD1 might be the D (6 bases). This CDR3 contains 12 residues. Germline CDR1 reads SQVTM; CDR2 reads ANQGSEA. Trimming removed 4 bases at V and 8 bases at J, with 11 bases between.

This clonotype was counted ten times or more. The rearrangement uses TRBV7-9 and TRBJ1-1; TRBD1 matches at 7 bases. This CDR3 spans 17 amino acids. J gave up 5 bases and V 3 bases, and 15 bases lay outside the gene matches. From germline, CDR1 is SEHNR and CDR2 FQNEAQ (reference sequence). In nucleotides, the CDR3 is TGTGCCAGCAGCTTGGGTTATGGCAGGGGGGGGGGGACTGAAGCTTTCTTT. Translating it yields CASSLGYGRGGGTEAFF.

This clonotype was seen ten or more times. The gene calls are TRBV18 and TRBJ2-1, with 16 nucleotides matching TRBD2. CDR1 is KGHSH, CDR2 LQKENI, per germline. The V segment lost 6 bases and the J segment 7 bases; nucleotides outside the gene matches: 6. CDR3 length: 16 amino acids. CDR3 nucleotides: TGTGCCAGCTCTCAACCGGGACTAGCGGGAGGGAATGAGCAGTTCTTC. Translating it yields CASSQPGLAGGNEQFF. Full variable domain (rest looked up from reference TRBV18 and TRBJ2-1): NAGVMQNPRHLVRRRGQEARLRCSPMKGHSHVYWYRQLPEEGLKFMVYLQKENIIDESGMPKERFSAEFPKEGPSILRIQQVVRGDSAAYFCASSQPGLAGGNEQFFGPGTRLTVL.

This clonotype occurred many times. The rearrangement joins TRBV12-3 or TRBV12-4 to TRBJ2-5, with a weak D call TRBD2 (6 bases). V lost 3 bases, J lost 5 bases, and 10 bases lay in between. This CDR3 has 13 residues. This chain's CDR3 is CASSLTRWETQYF. For the CDR3, the DNA is TGTGCCAGCAGTTTGACTAGATGGGAGACCCAGTACTTC.

This clonotype showed up just a few times. This rearrangement joins TRBV6-1 to TRBJ2-7, with D unclear. Trimming removed 5 bases at V and 5 bases at J, with 16 bases between. In germline, CDR1 is MNHNS, CDR2 SASEGT. This CDR3 contains 14 residues. Here the CDR3 reads CASSHRTVPDEQYF. The CDR3 region has the DNA TGTGCCAGCAGTCACCGGACCGTACCAGACGAGCAGTACTTC.

This clonotype appeared many times. The gene calls are TRBV6-5 and TRBJ2-7, with 7 nucleotides matching TRBD1. The ends lost 6 bases at V and 2 bases at J; junction bases unmatched: 7. Germline CDR1 and CDR2: MNHEY and SVGAGI. The CDR3 runs to 14 residues. The CDR3 reads CASRTGTAPYEQYF. The CDR3 DNA is TGTGCCAGCAGAACCGGGACAGCCCCCTACGAGCAGTACTTC.

The rearrangement uses TRBV30 and TRBJ1-2, with unresolved D. The CDR3 has 13 residues. V was trimmed by 3 bases and J by 4 bases, leaving 12 bases between them. CDR1 and CDR2 from the germline V gene are GTSNPN and SVGIG (reference sequence). As DNA, the CDR3 is TGTGCCTGGAGGTCTTTTCGGGCCTATGGCTACACCTTC. It yields the protein CAWRSFRAYGYTF.

At least ten counts were recorded for this clonotype. The rearrangement links TRBV3-1 to TRBJ1-2, with a possible D match to TRBD1 (6 bases). The CDR3 covers 14 residues. The germline gives CDR1 LGHDT, CDR2 YNNKEL (reference sequence). V was clipped by 2 bases and J by 2 bases, with 9 bases between them. The CDR3 spells CASSQHRANYGYTF. CDR3 DNA: TGTGCCAGCAGCCAACACAGGGCGAACTATGGCTACACCTTC.

This clonotype occurred a few times. The chain links TRBV7-9 to TRBJ1-4; possible D gene TRBD1, 5 bases. Germline V gene lookup returns CDR1 SEHNR and CDR2 FQNEAQ (reference sequence). The V and J ends lost 5 bases and 8 bases respectively, with 18 bases between them. This CDR3 has 15 residues. The CDR3 nucleotides are TGTGCCAGCAGCGAAGACAGCGCAGTGGCGGAAAAACTGTTTTTT. It translates to CASSEDSAVAEKLFF.

This rearrangement joins TRBV6-6 to TRBJ1-1; TRBD1 matches at 7 bases. The CDR3 covers 11 residues. Germline V lookup: CDR1 MNHNY, CDR2 SVGAGI (reference sequence). The ends lost 10 bases at V and 5 bases at J; junction bases unmatched: 4. In nucleotides, the CDR3 is TGTGCCACGACAGGGTCGACTGAAGCTTTCTTT. It codes for CATTGSTEAFF.

This clonotype has a handful of counts. CDR3 protein: CSVEGTGGYEQYF. The DNA for the CDR3 is TGCAGCGTTGAAGGGACAGGGGGGTACGAGCAGTACTTC. The chain joins TRBV29-1 to TRBJ2-7; 10 bases are shared with TRBD1. This CDR3 is 13 amino acids long. The germline V gene encodes CDR1 SQVTM and CDR2 ANQGSEA. Losses at the gene ends were 1 base for V and 4 bases for J; bases not matched to a gene: 1.

This clonotype has at least ten counts. The chain joins TRBV11-3 to TRBJ2-1, with 9 nucleotides matching TRBD1. The CDR3 loop spans 15 amino acids. The V gene end was trimmed by 5 bases and the J gene end by 4 bases; junction bases not matched to a gene: 6. Germline V gene data show CDR1 as SGHNT and CDR2 as YENEEA. As DNA, the CDR3 is TGTGCCAGCAGCCGGAGGGGACAGGGTTACAATGAGCAGTTCTTC. It encodes CASSRRGQGYNEQFF.

The table lists this clonotype with a few counts. This chain joins TRBV5-4 and TRBJ2-5; D unclear. The ends were cut back, 7 bases at V and 0 bases at J, with 7 bases in the middle. The germline gives CDR1 SGHNT, CDR2 YYREEE (reference sequence). The length of the CDR3 is 12 residues. The CDR3 is CASRRDQETQYF. The CDR3, as DNA: TGTGCCAGCCGAAGGGACCAAGAGACCCAGTACTTC.

This clonotype was detected many times. This chain joins TRBV29-1 and TRBJ2-7; D gene unclear. Germline lookup yields CDR1 SQVTM and CDR2 ANQGSEA. This CDR3 has 13 amino acids. V lost 2 bases and J lost 6, with 14 bases in between. The chain's CDR3 is CSVEKANLGEQYF. DNA for the CDR3: TGCAGCGTTGAAAAGGCTAACCTGGGCGAGCAGTACTTC.

This clonotype has just a few counts. This chain joins TRBV2 and TRBJ2-1; 11 positions agree with TRBD2. V dropped 4 bases and J dropped 1; count of bases not matched to a gene: 12. CDR1 and CDR2 (germline): SNHLY, FYNNEI. This CDR3 region has 19 residues. CDR3 in amino acids: CASSGGWTSGPESYNEQFF. The CDR3, as DNA: TGTGCCAGCAGTGGGGGTTGGACTAGCGGGCCAGAGTCCTACAATGAGCAGTTCTTC.

This clonotype was seen at least ten times. CDR3 sequence reads: CASSLIGQGQIEQFF. The CDR3 nucleotides read TGCGCCAGCAGCTTGATAGGACAGGGTCAAATTGAGCAGTTCTTC. The chain carries TRBV5-1 and TRBJ2-1; 8 bases align to TRBD1. This CDR3 contains 15 residues. V dropped 1 base and J dropped 9; count of bases not matched to a gene: 9. Germline lookup yields CDR1 SGHRS and CDR2 YFSETQ.

At least ten counts were recorded for this clonotype. This chain uses TRBV19 with TRBJ1-1; possibly TRBD1 for D (5 bases). The CDR3 has 14 residues. V lost 2 bases and J 4 bases, leaving 11 bases between the germline ends. From germline, CDR1 is LNHDA and CDR2 SQIVND (reference sequence). This chain's CDR3 is CASSIRRGGTEAFF. The CDR3 DNA follows: TGTGCCAGTAGTATAAGGAGGGGCGGCACTGAAGCTTTCTTT. Drawing the rest from reference TRBV19 and TRBJ1-1, the complete variable domain is DGGITQSPKYLFRKEGQNVTLSCEQNLNHDAMYWYRQDPGQGLRLIYYSQIVNDFQKGDIAEGYSVSREKKESFPLTVTSAQKNPTAFYLCASSIRRGGTEAFFGQGTRLTVV.

This clonotype was seen only a few times. The chain combines TRBV30 with TRBJ1-3; 8 nucleotides align to TRBD1. The V segment lost 3 bases and the J segment 4 bases; nucleotides outside the gene matches: 5. Germline V lookup: CDR1 GTSNPN, CDR2 SVGIG (reference sequence). The CDR3 has 14 residues. CDR3 amino acids: CAWSMTGEGNTIYF. The CDR3 nucleotides are TGTGCCTGGAGCATGACAGGGGAAGGAAACACCATATATTTT.

This clonotype was seen only a few times. This rearrangement joins TRBV30 to TRBJ1-1; D call uncertain. The germline gives CDR1 GTSNPN, CDR2 SVGIG (reference sequence). The V and J ends lost 4 bases and 0 bases respectively, with 9 bases between them. The length of the CDR3 is 13 residues. In DNA form, the CDR3 reads TGTGCCTGGACGCTCCGATTGAACACTGAAGCTTTCTTT. This codes for CAWTLRLNTEAFF.

V is TRBV20-1 and J is TRBJ1-1; D not certain. The CDR3 covers 14 residues. The germline CDR1 and CDR2 sequences are DFQATT and SNEGSKA (reference sequence). V gave up 6 bases and J gave up 1 base, with 15 bases separating them. The CDR3 sequence is CSAPSPQRNTEAFF. The CDR3 DNA reads TGCAGTGCCCCATCCCCACAAAGGAACACTGAAGCTTTCTTT.

The chain links TRBV30 to TRBJ2-1; D call uncertain. Germline V gene data show CDR1 as GTSNPN and CDR2 as SVGIG (reference sequence). Trimming removed 3 bases at V and 2 bases at J, with 11 bases between. The length of the CDR3 is 14 residues. For the CDR3, the DNA is TGTGCCTGGAGGAGCCCTTCAGCCTACAATGAGCAGTTCTTC. Its translation: CAWRSPSAYNEQFF.

In its sample, this clonotype was seen a few times. V gene TRBV7-3 combines with J gene TRBJ2-3; TRBD2 is a possible D gene (5 bases). CDR1 is SGHTA and CDR2 is FQGTGA in the germline V gene. This CDR3 has 16 amino acids. The ends were cut back, 0 bases at V and 2 bases at J, with 12 bases in the middle. The CDR3 here is CASSLTPTKSTDTQYF. The CDR3 coding sequence is TGTGCCAGCAGCTTAACCCCGACTAAATCCACAGATACGCAGTATTTT.